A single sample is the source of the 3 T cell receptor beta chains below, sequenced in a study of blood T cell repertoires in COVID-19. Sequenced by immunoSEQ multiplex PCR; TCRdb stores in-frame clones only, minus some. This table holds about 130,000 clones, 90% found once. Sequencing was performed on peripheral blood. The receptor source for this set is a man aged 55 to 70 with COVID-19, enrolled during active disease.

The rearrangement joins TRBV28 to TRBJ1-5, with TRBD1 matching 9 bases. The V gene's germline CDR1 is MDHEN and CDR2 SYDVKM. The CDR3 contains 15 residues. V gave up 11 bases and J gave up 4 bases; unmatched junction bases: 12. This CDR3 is CAGIKRGQGNQPQHF. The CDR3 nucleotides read TGTGCCGGCATTAAACGGGGACAGGGTAATCAGCCCCAGCATTTT.

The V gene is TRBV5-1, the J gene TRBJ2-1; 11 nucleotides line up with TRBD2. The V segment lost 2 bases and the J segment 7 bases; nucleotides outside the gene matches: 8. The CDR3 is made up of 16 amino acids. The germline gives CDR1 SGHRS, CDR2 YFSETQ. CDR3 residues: CASSLLAGGPGNEQFF. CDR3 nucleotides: TGCGCCAGCAGCTTATTAGCGGGAGGGCCGGGGAATGAGCAGTTCTTC.

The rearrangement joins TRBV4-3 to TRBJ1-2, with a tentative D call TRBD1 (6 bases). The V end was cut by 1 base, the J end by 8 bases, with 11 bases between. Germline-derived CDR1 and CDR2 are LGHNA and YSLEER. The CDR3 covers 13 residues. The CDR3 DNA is TGCGCCAGCAGCCAAGCCGCAGGGGAAGGCTACACCTTC. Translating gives CASSQAAGEGYTF.